This T cell receptor (beta chain) was found in a study of cytomegalovirus exposure and HLA in healthy donors. For the study at large: Of all 400 or so donors who were genotyped, roughly 81% belonged to the Caucasian-associated ancestry cluster.

The PCR used 60 Vbeta and 13 Jbeta primers. The protocol was immunoSEQ multiplex PCR, while the TCRdb copy is restricted to in-frame clones and leaves out a portion. Found here are some 130,000 clones, roughly 79% of them singletons; the top ten hold 2.7%. The sequence derives from a boy aged 2 to 10 in good health and CMV-seronegative. The sequencing sample was made of PBMCs.

The CDR3 DNA is TGTGCCAGCAGCTTAACACAGTCGGGGACTAAGAGAACCCAGTACTTC. This codes for CASSLTQSGTKRTQYF. The chain carries TRBV7-2 and TRBJ2-5; TRBD2 matches 7 bases. This CDR3 has 16 residues. V lost 2 bases and J lost 8; bases outside the gene matches: 14. Germline V gene sequence: CDR1 SGHTA, CDR2 FQGNSA. The full variable domain, with the rest looked up from reference TRBV7-2 and TRBJ2-5, is GAGVSQSPSNKVTEKGKDVELRCDPISGHTALYWYRQSLGQGLEFLIYFQGNSAPDKSGLPSDRFSAERTGGSVSTLTIQRTQQEDSAVYLCASSLTQSGTKRTQYFGPGTRLLVL.